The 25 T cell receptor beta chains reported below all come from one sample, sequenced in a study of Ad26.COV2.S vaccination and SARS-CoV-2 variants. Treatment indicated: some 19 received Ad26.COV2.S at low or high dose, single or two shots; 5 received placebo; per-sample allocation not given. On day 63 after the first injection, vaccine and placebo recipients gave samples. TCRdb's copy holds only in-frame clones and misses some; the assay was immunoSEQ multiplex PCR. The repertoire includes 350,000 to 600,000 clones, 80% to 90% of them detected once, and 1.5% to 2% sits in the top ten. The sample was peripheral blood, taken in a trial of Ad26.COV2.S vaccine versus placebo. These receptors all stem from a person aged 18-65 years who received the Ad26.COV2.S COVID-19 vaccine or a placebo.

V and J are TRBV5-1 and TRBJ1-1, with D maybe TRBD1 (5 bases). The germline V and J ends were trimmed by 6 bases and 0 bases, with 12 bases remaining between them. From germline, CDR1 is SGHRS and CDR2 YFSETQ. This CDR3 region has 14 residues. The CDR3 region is CASTLGAVNTEAFF. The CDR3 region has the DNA TGCGCCAGCACCCTTGGGGCAGTGAACACTGAAGCTTTCTTT. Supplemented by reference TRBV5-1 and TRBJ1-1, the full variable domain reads KAGVTQTPRYLIKTRGQQVTLSCSPISGHRSVSWYQQTPGQGLQFLFEYFSETQRNKGNFPGRFSGRQFSNSRSEMNVSTLELGDSALYLCASTLGAVNTEAFFGQGTRLTVV.

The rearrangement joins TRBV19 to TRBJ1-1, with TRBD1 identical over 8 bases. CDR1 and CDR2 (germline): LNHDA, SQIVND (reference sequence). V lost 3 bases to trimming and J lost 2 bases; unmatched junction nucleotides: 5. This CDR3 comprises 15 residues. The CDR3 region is CASSIQGALNTEAFF. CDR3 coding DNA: TGTGCCAGTAGTATTCAGGGGGCCCTAAACACTGAAGCTTTCTTT.

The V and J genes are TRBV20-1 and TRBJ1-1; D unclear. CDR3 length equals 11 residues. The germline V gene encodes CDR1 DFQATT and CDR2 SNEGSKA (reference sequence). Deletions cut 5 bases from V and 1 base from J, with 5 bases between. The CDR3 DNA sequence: TGCAGTGCTTTCAGGAACACTGAAGCTTTCTTT. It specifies CSAFRNTEAFF.

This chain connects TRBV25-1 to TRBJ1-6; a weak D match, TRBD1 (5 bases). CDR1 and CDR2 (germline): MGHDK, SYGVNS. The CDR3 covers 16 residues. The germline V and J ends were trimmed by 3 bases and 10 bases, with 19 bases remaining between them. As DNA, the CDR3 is TGTGCCAGCAGTGACCCCAGGACGGGCCCAGGGTCACCCCTCCACTTT. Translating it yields CASSDPRTGPGSPLHF.

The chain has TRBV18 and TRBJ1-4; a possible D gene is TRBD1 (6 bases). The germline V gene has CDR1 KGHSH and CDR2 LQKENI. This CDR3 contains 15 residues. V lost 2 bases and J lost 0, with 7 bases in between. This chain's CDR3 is CASSPGGPTNEKLFF. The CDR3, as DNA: TGTGCCAGCTCACCAGGGGGGCCAACTAATGAAAAACTGTTTTTT.

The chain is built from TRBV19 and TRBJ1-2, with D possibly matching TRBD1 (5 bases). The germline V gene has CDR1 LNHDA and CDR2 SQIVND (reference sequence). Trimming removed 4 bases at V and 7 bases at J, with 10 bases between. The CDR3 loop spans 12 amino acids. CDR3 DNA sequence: TGTGCCAGTAGTACCGACAGATCTGGCTACACCTTC. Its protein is CASSTDRSGYTF.

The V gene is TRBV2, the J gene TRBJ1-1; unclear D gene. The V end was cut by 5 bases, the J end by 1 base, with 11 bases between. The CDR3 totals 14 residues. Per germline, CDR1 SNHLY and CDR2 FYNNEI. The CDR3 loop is CASSFRQANTEAFF. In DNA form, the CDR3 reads TGTGCCAGCAGTTTTCGTCAGGCGAACACTGAAGCTTTCTTT.

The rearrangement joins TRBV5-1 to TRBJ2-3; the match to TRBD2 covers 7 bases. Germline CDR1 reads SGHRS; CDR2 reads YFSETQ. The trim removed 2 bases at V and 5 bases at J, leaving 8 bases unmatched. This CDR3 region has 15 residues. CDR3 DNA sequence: TGCGCCAGCAGCTTCGGGGGGAGGTGGATAGATACGCAGTATTTT. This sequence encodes CASSFGGRWIDTQYF. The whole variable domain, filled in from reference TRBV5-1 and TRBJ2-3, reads KAGVTQTPRYLIKTRGQQVTLSCSPISGHRSVSWYQQTPGQGLQFLFEYFSETQRNKGNFPGRFSGRQFSNSRSEMNVSTLELGDSALYLCASSFGGRWIDTQYFGPGTRLTVL.

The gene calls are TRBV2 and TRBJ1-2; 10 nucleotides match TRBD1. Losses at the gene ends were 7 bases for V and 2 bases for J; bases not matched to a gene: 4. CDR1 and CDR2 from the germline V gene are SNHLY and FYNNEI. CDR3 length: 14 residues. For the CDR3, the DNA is TGTGCCAGCATTTCGGGACAGGGGAACTATGGCTACACCTTC. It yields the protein CASISGQGNYGYTF. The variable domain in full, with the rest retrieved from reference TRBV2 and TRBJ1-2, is EPEVTQTPSHQVTQMGQEVILRCVPISNHLYFYWYRQILGQKVEFLVSFYNNEISEKSEIFDDQFSVERPDGSNFTLKIRSTKLEDSAMYFCASISGQGNYGYTFGSGTRLTVV.

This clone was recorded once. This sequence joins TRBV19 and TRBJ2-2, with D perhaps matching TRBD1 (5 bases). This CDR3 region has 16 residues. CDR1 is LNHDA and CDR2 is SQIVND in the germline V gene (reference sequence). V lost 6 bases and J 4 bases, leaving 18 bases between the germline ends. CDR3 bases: TGTGCCAGTAGGCCCCAGGGCAGTAGTTTCACCGGGGAGCTGTTTTTT. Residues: CASRPQGSSFTGELFF.

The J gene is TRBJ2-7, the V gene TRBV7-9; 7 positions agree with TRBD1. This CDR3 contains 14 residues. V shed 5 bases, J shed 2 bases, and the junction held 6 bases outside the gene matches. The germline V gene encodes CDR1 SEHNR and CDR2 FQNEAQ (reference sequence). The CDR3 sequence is CASSPSGQTYEQYF. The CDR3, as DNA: TGTGCCAGCAGCCCTTCGGGACAGACCTACGAGCAGTACTTC. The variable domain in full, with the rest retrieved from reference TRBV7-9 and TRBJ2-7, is DTGVSQNPRHKITKRGQNVTFRCDPISEHNRLYWYRQTLGQGPEFLTYFQNEAQLEKSRLLSDRFSAERPKGSFSTLEIQRTEQGDSAMYLCASSPSGQTYEQYFGPGTRLTVT.

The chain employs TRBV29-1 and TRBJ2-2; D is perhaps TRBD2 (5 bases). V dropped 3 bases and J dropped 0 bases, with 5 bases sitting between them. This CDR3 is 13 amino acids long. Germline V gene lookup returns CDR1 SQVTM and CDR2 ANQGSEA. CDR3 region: CSVEEANTGELFF. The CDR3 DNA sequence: TGCAGCGTTGAGGAGGCGAACACCGGGGAGCTGTTTTTT.

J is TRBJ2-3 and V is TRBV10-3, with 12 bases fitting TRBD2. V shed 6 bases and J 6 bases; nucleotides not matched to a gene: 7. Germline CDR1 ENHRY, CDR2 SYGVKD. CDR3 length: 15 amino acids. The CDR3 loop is CAISNQGTSGDTQYF. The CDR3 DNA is TGTGCCATCAGCAACCAGGGGACTAGCGGGGATACGCAGTATTTT.

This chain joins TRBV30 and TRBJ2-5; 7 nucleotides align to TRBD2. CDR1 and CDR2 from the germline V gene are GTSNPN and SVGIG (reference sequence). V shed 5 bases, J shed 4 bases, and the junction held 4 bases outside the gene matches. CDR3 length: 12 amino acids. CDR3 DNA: TGTGCCTGGGGCTCGGGGGGAGAGACCCAGTACTTC. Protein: CAWGSGGETQYF.

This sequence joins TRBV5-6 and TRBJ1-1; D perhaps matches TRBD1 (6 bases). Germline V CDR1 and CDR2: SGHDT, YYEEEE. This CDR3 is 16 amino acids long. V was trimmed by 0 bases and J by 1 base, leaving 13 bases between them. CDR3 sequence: CASSLAGRGANTEAFF. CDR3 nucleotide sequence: TGTGCCAGCAGCTTGGCCGGAAGGGGGGCGAACACTGAAGCTTTCTTT.

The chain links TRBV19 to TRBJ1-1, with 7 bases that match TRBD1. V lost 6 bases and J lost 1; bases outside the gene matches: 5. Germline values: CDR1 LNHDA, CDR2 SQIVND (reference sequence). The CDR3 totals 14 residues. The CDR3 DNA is TGTGCCAGTAGGGCCGGGACAGAGAACACTGAAGCTTTCTTT. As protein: CASRAGTENTEAFF. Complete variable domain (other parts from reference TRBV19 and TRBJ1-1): DGGITQSPKYLFRKEGQNVTLSCEQNLNHDAMYWYRQDPGQGLRLIYYSQIVNDFQKGDIAEGYSVSREKKESFPLTVTSAQKNPTAFYLCASRAGTENTEAFFGQGTRLTVV.

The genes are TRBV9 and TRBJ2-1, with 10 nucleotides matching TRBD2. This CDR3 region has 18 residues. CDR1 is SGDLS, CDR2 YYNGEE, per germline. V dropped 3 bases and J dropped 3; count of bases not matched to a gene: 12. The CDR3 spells CASSAWGDSSGSYNEQFF. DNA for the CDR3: TGTGCCAGCAGCGCCTGGGGGGACTCTAGCGGGAGCTACAATGAGCAGTTCTTC. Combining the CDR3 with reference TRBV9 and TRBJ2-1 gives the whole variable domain DSGVTQTPKHLITATGQRVTLRCSPRSGDLSVYWYQQSLDQGLQFLIQYYNGEERAKGNILERFSAQQFPDLHSELNLSSLELGDSALYFCASSAWGDSSGSYNEQFFGPGTRLTVL.

CDR3: CASSLIGGPDTQYF. CDR3 in DNA: TGTGCCAGCAGCTTAATAGGAGGACCAGATACGCAGTATTTT. The chain has TRBV7-3 and TRBJ2-3; perhaps TRBD2 as D (5 bases). This CDR3 has 14 amino acids. Looked up from germline, CDR1 is SGHTA and CDR2 is FQGTGA. V shed 1 base and J shed 4 bases, with 9 bases lying between them.

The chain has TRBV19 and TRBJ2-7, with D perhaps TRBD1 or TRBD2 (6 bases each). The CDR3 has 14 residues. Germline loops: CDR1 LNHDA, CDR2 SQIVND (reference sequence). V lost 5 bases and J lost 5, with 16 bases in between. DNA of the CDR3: TGTGCCAGTAGTCCCATGGGGGGCTTCCACGAGCAGTACTTC. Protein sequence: CASSPMGGFHEQYF. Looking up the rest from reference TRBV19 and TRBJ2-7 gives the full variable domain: DGGITQSPKYLFRKEGQNVTLSCEQNLNHDAMYWYRQDPGQGLRLIYYSQIVNDFQKGDIAEGYSVSREKKESFPLTVTSAQKNPTAFYLCASSPMGGFHEQYFGPGTRLTVT.

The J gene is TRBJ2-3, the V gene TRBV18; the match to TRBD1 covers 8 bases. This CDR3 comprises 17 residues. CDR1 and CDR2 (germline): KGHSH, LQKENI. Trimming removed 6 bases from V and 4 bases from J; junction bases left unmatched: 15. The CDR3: CASSPSPGQVNSDTQYF. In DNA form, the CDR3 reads TGTGCCAGCTCGCCTAGTCCGGGACAGGTTAATTCAGATACGCAGTATTTT.

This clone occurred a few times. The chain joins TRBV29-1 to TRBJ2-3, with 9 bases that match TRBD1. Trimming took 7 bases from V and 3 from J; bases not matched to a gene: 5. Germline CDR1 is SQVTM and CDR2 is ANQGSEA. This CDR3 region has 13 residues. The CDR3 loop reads CSADRGGTDTQYF. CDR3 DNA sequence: TGCAGCGCTGACAGGGGGGGGACAGATACGCAGTATTTT.

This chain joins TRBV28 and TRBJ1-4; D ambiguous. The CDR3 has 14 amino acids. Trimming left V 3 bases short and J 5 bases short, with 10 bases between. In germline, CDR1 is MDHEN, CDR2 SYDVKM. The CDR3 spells CASSFAGLNEKLFF. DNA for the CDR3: TGTGCCAGCAGTTTCGCCGGTCTGAATGAAAAACTGTTTTTT.

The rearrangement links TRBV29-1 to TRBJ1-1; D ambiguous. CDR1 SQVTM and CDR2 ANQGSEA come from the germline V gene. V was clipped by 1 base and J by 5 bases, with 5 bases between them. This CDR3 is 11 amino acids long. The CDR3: CSVEVATEAFF. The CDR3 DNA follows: TGCAGCGTTGAAGTGGCAACTGAAGCTTTCTTT.

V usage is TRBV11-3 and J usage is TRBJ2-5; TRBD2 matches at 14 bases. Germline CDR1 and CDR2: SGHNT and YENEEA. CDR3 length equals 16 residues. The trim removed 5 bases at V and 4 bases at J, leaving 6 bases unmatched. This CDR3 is CASSPGTSGSIETQYF. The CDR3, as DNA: TGTGCCAGCAGCCCCGGGACTAGCGGGAGTATAGAGACCCAGTACTTC.

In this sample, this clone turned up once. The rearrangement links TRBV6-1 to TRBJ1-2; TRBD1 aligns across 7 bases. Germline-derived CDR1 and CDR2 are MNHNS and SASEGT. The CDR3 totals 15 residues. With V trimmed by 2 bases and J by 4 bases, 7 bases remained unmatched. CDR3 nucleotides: TGTGCCAGCAGTGAAAGGGCACAGGGGATCTATGGCTACACCTTC. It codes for CASSERAQGIYGYTF.